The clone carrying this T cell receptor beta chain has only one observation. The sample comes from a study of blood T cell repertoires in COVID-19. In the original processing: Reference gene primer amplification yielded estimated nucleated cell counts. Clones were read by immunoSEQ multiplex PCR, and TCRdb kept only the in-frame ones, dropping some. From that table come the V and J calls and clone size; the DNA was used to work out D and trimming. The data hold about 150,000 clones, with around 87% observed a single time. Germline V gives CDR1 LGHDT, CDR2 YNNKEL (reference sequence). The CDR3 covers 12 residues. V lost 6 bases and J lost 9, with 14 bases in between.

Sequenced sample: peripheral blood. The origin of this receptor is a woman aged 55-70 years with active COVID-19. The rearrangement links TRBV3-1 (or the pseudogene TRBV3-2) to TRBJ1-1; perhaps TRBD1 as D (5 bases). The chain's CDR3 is CASSLFQGKAFF. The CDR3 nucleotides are TGTGCCAGCAGTTTATTCCAGGGAAAAGCTTTCTTT.